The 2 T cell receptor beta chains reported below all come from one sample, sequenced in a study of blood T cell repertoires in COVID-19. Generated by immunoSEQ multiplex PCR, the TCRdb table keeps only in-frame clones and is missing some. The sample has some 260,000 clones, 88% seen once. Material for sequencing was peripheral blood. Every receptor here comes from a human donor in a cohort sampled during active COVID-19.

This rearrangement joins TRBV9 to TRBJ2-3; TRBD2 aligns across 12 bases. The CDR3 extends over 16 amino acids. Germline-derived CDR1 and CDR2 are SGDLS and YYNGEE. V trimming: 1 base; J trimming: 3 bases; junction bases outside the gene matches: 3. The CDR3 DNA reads TGTGCCAGCAGCGTAAATGGACTAGCGGGAACAGATACGCAGTATTTT. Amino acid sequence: CASSVNGLAGTDTQYF. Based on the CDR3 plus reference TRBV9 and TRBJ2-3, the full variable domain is DSGVTQTPKHLITATGQRVTLRCSPRSGDLSVYWYQQSLDQGLQFLIQYYNGEERAKGNILERFSAQQFPDLHSELNLSSLELGDSALYFCASSVNGLAGTDTQYFGPGTRLTVL.

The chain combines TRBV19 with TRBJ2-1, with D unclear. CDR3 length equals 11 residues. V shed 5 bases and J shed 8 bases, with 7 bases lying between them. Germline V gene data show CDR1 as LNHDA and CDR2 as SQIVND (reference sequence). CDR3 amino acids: CASSFIDEQFF. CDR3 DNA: TGTGCCAGTAGTTTTATCGATGAGCAGTTCTTC.